One and the same sample provided the 4 T cell receptor beta chains below, sequenced in a study of T cells after yellow fever vaccination. A single record per CDR3 protein comes from TCRdb applying MiXCR to the 5' RACE reads. The table has nearly 550,000 distinct CDR3 sequences, about 19% seen once; the top ten hold roughly an eighth. Sequences were derived from PBMCs, sampled 15 days after the yellow fever booster vaccination. The source is a man aged 30-40 years who received the YFV17D yellow fever vaccine.

This clonotype was observed a handful of times. The V gene is TRBV5-1, the J gene TRBJ2-7; D is unresolved. Germline V lookup: CDR1 SGHRS, CDR2 YFSETQ. This CDR3 contains 13 residues. With 0 bases removed from V and 4 bases from J, the gap between germline ends came to 8 bases. In nucleotides, the CDR3 is TGCGCCAGCAGCTTGGGTGCGGAATACGAGCAGTACTTC. It codes for CASSLGAEYEQYF. The variable domain in full, completed from reference TRBV5-1 and TRBJ2-7, reads KAGVTQTPRYLIKTRGQQVTLSCSPISGHRSVSWYQQTPGQGLQFLFEYFSETQRNKGNFPGRFSGRQFSNSRSEMNVSTLELGDSALYLCASSLGAEYEQYFGPGTRLTVT.

Only a few counts were recorded for this clonotype. The genes are TRBV4-2 and TRBJ2-3; D gene unclear. CDR3 size: 16 residues. Germline V lookup: CDR1 LGHNA, CDR2 YNFKEQ. The germline V and J ends were trimmed by 0 bases and 3 bases, with 13 bases remaining between them. The CDR3 is CASSQELSVGTDTQYF. The CDR3, as DNA: TGTGCCAGCAGCCAAGAATTGTCTGTGGGAACAGATACGCAGTATTTT.

This rearrangement joins TRBV10-3 to TRBJ1-2; D possibly corresponds to TRBD1 (5 bases). From germline, CDR1 is ENHRY and CDR2 SYGVKD. There are 13 residues in the CDR3. V lost 1 base, J lost 3 bases, and 6 bases lay in between. CDR3 DNA sequence: TGTGCCATCAGTGAGTTAGGGGACTATGGCTACACCTTC. It translates to CAISELGDYGYTF.

About this clonotype: A read error may account for a junction end that differs from germline. J is TRBJ1-4 and V is TRBV4-1; 9 bases fit TRBD1. Germline lookup yields CDR1 MGHRA and CDR2 YSYEKL. The CDR3 runs 16 residues. The CDR3 region has the DNA TGCGCCAGCAGCCAAGAAGGGACAGGGCCTAACGAAAAACTGTTTTTT. Residues: CASSQEGTGPNEKLFF.